This TCR beta chain was recorded in a study of cytomegalovirus exposure and HLA in healthy donors. For the study at large: Samples from HLA-typed donors yielded about 80 million unique TCRs in an early data release. Study results and limitations: Rarity marked most TCR sequences, yet some public TCRs occurred in many donors. Later analysis demonstrated an association between a missense DCLRE1C variant and TCR beta V- and J-gene trimming.

As for this clone: Its antigen is not known.

The PCR employed 60 Vbeta primers together with 13 Jbeta primers. TCRdb's copy holds only in-frame clones and misses some; the assay was immunoSEQ multiplex PCR. The table has approximately 120,000 clones, roughly 86% seen once; the top ten hold 1.8%. Specimen: PBMCs. The source is a man between 18 and 35 years old in good health and CMV-seronegative.

CDR3 sequence (DNA): TGTGCCAGCACCAGGGGAAGGGCCACAGATACGCAGTATTTT. It specifies CASTRGRATDTQYF. The V gene is TRBV6-5, the J gene TRBJ2-3; perhaps TRBD1 as D (6 bases). Germline CDR1 and CDR2: MNHEY and SVGAGI. The CDR3 length is 14 residues. V lost 7 bases and J 2 bases, leaving 13 bases between the germline ends.